This T cell receptor beta chain derives from a study of blood T cell repertoires in COVID-19. The germline CDR1 and CDR2 sequences are SGHTA and FQGTGA. CDR3 length equals 13 residues. Trimming shortened V by 0 bases and J by 6 bases, and 8 bases separated the two germline ends. The protocol was immunoSEQ multiplex PCR, while the TCRdb copy is restricted to in-frame clones and leaves out a portion. The sample has 300,000 or so clones, around 86% seen once; the top ten hold 1%. The receptor was isolated from a man aged 45-60 years with active or convalescent COVID-19. The sample was peripheral blood. The genes are TRBV7-3 and TRBJ1-1, with a weak D call TRBD1 (5 bases). CDR3 nucleotides: TGTGCCAGCAGCTTAACGGGGCAACCTGAAGCTTTCTTT. Translating it yields CASSLTGQPEAFF.